This T cell receptor beta chain was sequenced during a study of PD-1 blockade in mismatch repair-deficient tumors. This table comes from immunoSEQ multiplex PCR, and its TCRdb copy is limited to in-frame clones, with some not included. In the table there are around 40,000 clones, 85% of which are singletons. There are 15 residues in the CDR3. Trimming pared 2 bases from V and 8 bases from J, leaving 18 bases between. Germline V lookup: CDR1 MNHEY, CDR2 SVGAGI. This clonotype was obtained from an adult with mismatch repair-deficient cancer. This specimen consisted of peripheral blood, obtained approximately 78 weeks after starting pembrolizumab. The chain combines TRBV6-5 with TRBJ1-2; D ambiguous. CDR3 in amino acids: CASSYLSKGSEGYTF. In nucleotides, the CDR3 is TGTGCCAGCAGTTACCTTTCTAAGGGTTCCGAGGGCTACACCTTC.